These T cell receptor beta chains were read from a single sample in a study of naive and memory T cell subsets. TCRdb re-called the UMI-ligation and nested PCR reads through MiXCR, storing one row per CDR3 protein. The sample lists 20,000 to 25,000 distinct CDR3 sequences, 4.5% to 7% occurring once. The sequences come from skin, collected from a tuberculin skin test site. The receptors stem from an adult in good health. The conserved cysteine and the conserved F or W are not part of the CDR3 here. The D gene is left open where the match is weak.

V	J	D	CDR3
TRBV4-1	TRBJ1-3	.	ASSQKGEGFGNTIY
TRBV30	TRBJ1-1	.	AWSETGIPNTEAF
TRBV29-1	TRBJ2-1	.	SAVGLAEDNEQF
TRBV7-9	TRBJ1-1	TRBD1	ASSLVPGTGYEENTEAF
TRBV7-8	TRBJ1-3	.	ASSGGGASGNTIY
TRBV4-1	TRBJ2-2	TRBD1	ASSHGPGGVAGELF
TRBV12-3/TRBV12-4	TRBJ2-2	TRBD2	ASSIPIAQRLAGTQQELF
TRBV6-2/TRBV6-3	TRBJ2-2	.	ASSASLAGELF
TRBV6-5	TRBJ2-1	.	ASSATRRNSYNEQF
TRBV30	TRBJ1-1	.	AWRQTGRGRNTEAF
TRBV5-1	TRBJ2-3	.	ASSAGTFPSTDTQY
TRBV5-4	TRBJ2-3	TRBD1	ASSPPGTETDTQY
TRBV5-1	TRBJ2-1	.	ASAGLDNEQF
TRBV6-6	TRBJ2-2	TRBD1	ASSYSMGGGDRGFAGELF
TRBV4-2	TRBJ1-5	.	ASSQDLASNQPQH
TRBV6-2/TRBV6-3	TRBJ1-5	.	ASSGGNQPQH
TRBV18	TRBJ2-7	.	ASSPLEEGSGQY
TRBV30	TRBJ2-7	.	AWRRWGESYEQY
TRBV9	TRBJ2-1	.	ASSGGAGGSYNEQF
TRBV19	TRBJ2-1	TRBD1	ASSSDRGSYNEQF
TRBV7-3	TRBJ2-1	.	ASSLGRGHYNEQF
TRBV28	TRBJ2-3	.	ASSFSVEGQY
TRBV20-1	TRBJ2-5	TRBD2	SAGRLAKAETQY
TRBV4-3	TRBJ2-6	TRBD1	ASSQGGPGGLGSGANVLT
TRBV5-5	TRBJ2-2	.	ASTLWGDGELF